This is a list of T cell receptor beta chains from one sample in a study of neurological immune-mediated disorders. Via MiXCR, TCRdb re-called the 5' RACE reads, giving one row per CDR3 protein. The data contain some 65,000 distinct CDR3 sequences, 4% to 6% of them seen just once; the ten biggest clones take up approximately 2.8%. What was sequenced was PBMCs. All receptors derive from a woman aged 25 to 39 with multiple sclerosis. Both conserved end residues are part of each CDR3. Each record gives: J gene, clone size, D gene, V gene, CDR3 DNA, CDR3 protein. A D gene is named only where the DNA matches it firmly. Clone sizes are given selectively: once, few, many, or a class where the clone is expanded.

J gene: TRBJ1-5; clone size: NA; D gene: TRBD1; V gene: TRBV20-1; CDR3 DNA: TGCAGTGCCCTCAGGACAGGGGGCAATCAGCCCCAGCATTTT; CDR3 protein: CSALRTGGNQPQHF
J gene: TRBJ1-1; clone size: many; D gene: TRBD1; V gene: TRBV20-1; CDR3 DNA: TGCAGTGCTAGAACAGGGGGCGGGACTGAAGCTTTCTTT; CDR3 protein: CSARTGGGTEAFF
J gene: TRBJ2-4; clone size: NA; D gene: TRBD1; V gene: TRBV10-2; CDR3 DNA: TGCGCCAGCAGACGGACAGGGGGCAGGGACATTCAGTACTTC; CDR3 protein: CASRRTGGRDIQYF
J gene: TRBJ1-3; clone size: many; D gene: TRBD1; V gene: TRBV12-3/TRBV12-4; CDR3 DNA: TGTGCCAGCAGATTGGACCGGGACAGGGGTGGAGACACCATATATTTT; CDR3 protein: CASRLDRDRGGDTIYF
J gene: TRBJ2-2; clone size: many; D gene: TRBD1; V gene: TRBV11-1; CDR3 DNA: TGTGCCAGCAGCGAATCGGGGAGACAGGGGAACACCGGGGAGCTGTTTTTT; CDR3 protein: CASSESGRQGNTGELFF
J gene: TRBJ2-5; clone size: many; D gene: TRBD1; V gene: TRBV20-1; CDR3 DNA: TGCAGTGCTATTCGGGGACAGACAATTCAAGAGACCCAGTACTTC; CDR3 protein: CSAIRGQTIQETQYF
J gene: TRBJ2-3; clone size: many; D gene: NA; V gene: TRBV20-1; CDR3 DNA: TGCAGTGCTAGTATGGTGGGGGGAAACACAGATACGCAGTATTTT; CDR3 protein: CSASMVGGNTDTQYF
J gene: TRBJ2-1; clone size: NA; D gene: TRBD2; V gene: TRBV20-1; CDR3 DNA: TGCAGTGCGCCAGATGTGAGCGGGGATGAGCAGTTCTTC; CDR3 protein: CSAPDVSGDEQFF
J gene: TRBJ1-5; clone size: many; D gene: NA; V gene: TRBV20-1; CDR3 DNA: TGCAGTGTCCCGAGGGGCAGGTCGGCCCAGAATTTT; CDR3 protein: CSVPRGRSAQNF
J gene: TRBJ2-7; clone size: many; D gene: NA; V gene: TRBV7-6; CDR3 DNA: TGTGCCAGCAGCTTGGCGGGGAGAGCCGAGCAGTACTTC; CDR3 protein: CASSLAGRAEQYF
J gene: TRBJ1-1; clone size: many; D gene: NA; V gene: TRBV20-1; CDR3 DNA: TGCAGTGCTAGAGATGTGGTTGAAGCTTTCTTT; CDR3 protein: CSARDVVEAFF
J gene: TRBJ1-2; clone size: NA; D gene: NA; V gene: TRBV6-1; CDR3 DNA: TGTGCCAGCAGTGAACGGGGGATACGGATTGGGGGCTACACCTTC; CDR3 protein: CASSERGIRIGGYTF
J gene: TRBJ2-4; clone size: NA; D gene: NA; V gene: TRBV29-1; CDR3 DNA: TGCAGCGTTGAACCCAGGGGCCCTGAGGCCAAAAAAATTCAGTACTTC; CDR3 protein: CSVEPRGPEAKKIQYF
J gene: TRBJ2-3; clone size: many; D gene: NA; V gene: TRBV10-3; CDR3 DNA: TGTGCCATCAGTGAGTCGACGGGGGCCGGCACAGATACGCAGTATTTT; CDR3 protein: CAISESTGAGTDTQYF
J gene: TRBJ1-5; clone size: many; D gene: TRBD1; V gene: TRBV5-1; CDR3 DNA: TGCGCCAGCAGCTTGGGGACAGGGATAAATCAGCCCCAGAATTTT; CDR3 protein: CASSLGTGINQPQNF
J gene: TRBJ2-1; clone size: NA; D gene: NA; V gene: TRBV29-1; CDR3 DNA: TGCAGCGTTATTCAGGGGATCTCCTACAATGAGCAGTTCTTC; CDR3 protein: CSVIQGISYNEQFF
J gene: TRBJ1-1; clone size: NA; D gene: NA; V gene: TRBV20-1; CDR3 DNA: TGCAGTGCTAGAGGGGACTCCGGGCGGGAGACTGAAGCTTTCTTT; CDR3 protein: CSARGDSGRETEAFF
J gene: TRBJ1-3; clone size: NA; D gene: TRBD1; V gene: TRBV12-3/TRBV12-4; CDR3 DNA: TGTGCCAGCAGTTTTTTTGGGACAGGGGGCTTTGGAGACACCATATATTTT; CDR3 protein: CASSFFGTGGFGDTIYF
J gene: TRBJ1-2; clone size: many; D gene: NA; V gene: TRBV2; CDR3 DNA: TGTGCCAGCGGGGCGGCTACTAACTATGGCTACACCTTC; CDR3 protein: CASGAATNYGYTF
J gene: TRBJ2-1; clone size: many; D gene: TRBD2; V gene: TRBV7-9; CDR3 DNA: TGTGCCGGGGGACTAGCCTATGAGCAGTTCTTC; CDR3 protein: CAGGLAYEQFF
J gene: TRBJ2-5; clone size: many; D gene: NA; V gene: TRBV4-1; CDR3 DNA: TGCGCCAGCAGCCAGGGCGTGAGAGACTGGAGACAAGAGACCCAGTACTTC; CDR3 protein: CASSQGVRDWRQETQYF
J gene: TRBJ2-7; clone size: many; D gene: TRBD2; V gene: TRBV24-1; CDR3 DNA: TGTGCCACCACCAGTCGGGGGGTGCGCATCAGCTCCTACGAGCAGTACTTC; CDR3 protein: CATTSRGVRISSYEQYF
J gene: TRBJ2-1; clone size: many; D gene: NA; V gene: TRBV7-2; CDR3 DNA: TGTGCCAGCAGCTTGGATAGTCACAATGAGCAGTTCTTC; CDR3 protein: CASSLDSHNEQFF
J gene: TRBJ2-5; clone size: many; D gene: NA; V gene: TRBV29-1; CDR3 DNA: TGCAGCGCCTGGACTACAAAGAAAGAGACCCAGTACTTC; CDR3 protein: CSAWTTKKETQYF
J gene: TRBJ1-6; clone size: NA; D gene: TRBD1; V gene: TRBV19; CDR3 DNA: TGTGCCACCAGGGACAGTTATAATTCACCCCTCCACTTT; CDR3 protein: CATRDSYNSPLHF
J gene: TRBJ1-1; clone size: many; D gene: NA; V gene: TRBV20-1; CDR3 DNA: TGCAGTCCCTACCACGTCGCAGTTGAAGCTTTCTTT; CDR3 protein: CSPYHVAVEAFF
J gene: TRBJ2-4; clone size: many; D gene: TRBD2; V gene: TRBV12-3/TRBV12-4; CDR3 DNA: TGTGCCAGCAGTCCAACAGCGGGGGGCGTCGTAGGAAACATTCAGTACTTC; CDR3 protein: CASSPTAGGVVGNIQYF
J gene: TRBJ1-5; clone size: few; D gene: NA; V gene: TRBV20-1; CDR3 DNA: TGCAGTGCTAGAGATGGGACGGGAGGGCCCCAGAATTTT; CDR3 protein: CSARDGTGGPQNF
J gene: TRBJ1-1; clone size: many; D gene: NA; V gene: TRBV3-1; CDR3 DNA: TGTGCCAGCGTCGGGGGGGGCACTGAAGCTTTCTTT; CDR3 protein: CASVGGGTEAFF
J gene: TRBJ2-5; clone size: many; D gene: NA; V gene: TRBV5-1; CDR3 DNA: TGCGCCAGCAGCTTGGAAATCAGAGGGGGACAGACCCAGTACTTC; CDR3 protein: CASSLEIRGGQTQYF
J gene: TRBJ2-1; clone size: many; D gene: TRBD1; V gene: TRBV3-1; CDR3 DNA: TGTGCCAGCAGCCACCACAGGGGGAATGAGCAGTTCTTC; CDR3 protein: CASSHHRGNEQFF
J gene: TRBJ1-2; clone size: many; D gene: TRBD1; V gene: TRBV10-2; CDR3 DNA: TGCGCCAGTAGACAGGGGGCCGATGGCTACACCTTC; CDR3 protein: CASRQGADGYTF
J gene: TRBJ2-5; clone size: NA; D gene: TRBD1; V gene: TRBV20-1; CDR3 DNA: TGCAGTGCTGAACGACAGGGGGAGACCCAGTACTTC; CDR3 protein: CSAERQGETQYF
J gene: TRBJ1-2; clone size: many; D gene: TRBD1; V gene: TRBV5-1; CDR3 DNA: TGCGCCAGCAGCCCGGGGACCTCGACAGGGCTATTTGGCTACACCTTC; CDR3 protein: CASSPGTSTGLFGYTF
J gene: TRBJ2-3; clone size: few; D gene: NA; V gene: TRBV10-2; CDR3 DNA: TGCGCCAGCAGTGGACCGGGGGAGATGGGCACAGATACGCAGTATTTT; CDR3 protein: CASSGPGEMGTDTQYF
J gene: TRBJ2-7; clone size: NA; D gene: NA; V gene: TRBV7-8; CDR3 DNA: TGTGCCAGCAGCTCCCCTTTGGGAGGAAACGAGCAGTACTTC; CDR3 protein: CASSSPLGGNEQYF
J gene: TRBJ2-6; clone size: many; D gene: TRBD1; V gene: TRBV5-1; CDR3 DNA: TGCGCCAGCAGCTCTACGACAGGGGGTGACGTCCTGACTTTC; CDR3 protein: CASSSTTGGDVLTF
J gene: TRBJ2-3; clone size: many; D gene: NA; V gene: TRBV10-3; CDR3 DNA: TGTGCCATCAGTTCAGAGGGTTGGGTAGGAGATACGCAGTATTTT; CDR3 protein: CAISSEGWVGDTQYF
J gene: TRBJ2-1; clone size: few; D gene: TRBD2; V gene: TRBV7-9; CDR3 DNA: TGTGCCAGCAGCTTACGTGGGCCTAGCGGGGGGTTTTCCTACAATGAGCAGTTCTTC; CDR3 protein: CASSLRGPSGGFSYNEQFF
J gene: TRBJ2-2; clone size: NA; D gene: TRBD2; V gene: TRBV5-6; CDR3 DNA: TGTGCCAGCAGAAGCGGGGGGGTACCCGGGGAGCTGTTTTTT; CDR3 protein: CASRSGGVPGELFF
J gene: TRBJ2-1; clone size: many; D gene: TRBD2; V gene: TRBV24-1; CDR3 DNA: TGTGCCACCAGTCTGAAGCGGGGGACTAACAATGAGCAGTTCTTC; CDR3 protein: CATSLKRGTNNEQFF
J gene: TRBJ2-5; clone size: NA; D gene: NA; V gene: TRBV5-1; CDR3 DNA: TGCGCCAGCAGCACGGGACCGCCCCTTGGCCAGACCCAGTACTTC; CDR3 protein: CASSTGPPLGQTQYF
J gene: TRBJ2-2; clone size: many; D gene: NA; V gene: TRBV2; CDR3 DNA: TGTGCCAGCAGTGTGACCTTAACGACCGGGGAGCTGTTTTTT; CDR3 protein: CASSVTLTTGELFF
J gene: TRBJ1-2; clone size: many; D gene: NA; V gene: TRBV12-3/TRBV12-4; CDR3 DNA: TGTGCCAGCAGGCCCGGGGGAGAGCATGGCTACACCTTC; CDR3 protein: CASRPGGEHGYTF
J gene: TRBJ2-1; clone size: few; D gene: NA; V gene: TRBV5-1; CDR3 DNA: TGCGCCAGCAGCCCGGTAGGGCAGGGGCAGTTCTTC; CDR3 protein: CASSPVGQGQFF
J gene: TRBJ2-1; clone size: few; D gene: TRBD2; V gene: TRBV20-1; CDR3 DNA: TGCAGTGCTAGCCCTTGGACTAGCGGGGTAGGGGAGCAGTTCTTC; CDR3 protein: CSASPWTSGVGEQFF